This TCR beta chain was captured in a study of memory B cells and T cells in multiple sclerosis (dated by TCRdb to the late 2010s). A note on the overall study: In multiple sclerosis patients, the study set the TCR beta repertoires of autoproliferating peripheral T cells against those of T cells infiltrating brain lesions. TCR sequencing involved a couple of multiple sclerosis patients from whom brain lesions at autopsy or brain-infiltrating cells from biopsy were available.

Points the paper makes about the study in general: Because clone-set sizes varied across compartments, the counts of shared clonotypes were affected, making normalization necessary.

Using the immunoSEQ Platform, TCRbeta CDR3 regions were amplified from extracted genomic DNA. Multiplex PCR, high-throughput sequencing and a vendor bioinformatics pipeline were brought together in the immunoSEQ assay. On the authors' methods: Non-productive sequences and CDR3s shorter than 4 amino acids were removed, and clonotype frequencies were recalculated per sample. In immunoSEQ Analyzer 2.0, shared clonotypes were identified as identical CDR3 amino acid, V gene and J gene sequences. Repertoire overlap was normalized by dividing shared clonotype counts by the product of both clone-set sizes, with the result scaled by 1000 into arbitrary units. TCRdb limited this immuneACCESS table to in-frame rearrangements with V and J called. A share of clones is missing; checked studies link under half to unresolved V genes, and the rest is unexplained. D and trimming come from the DNA, and the V and J calls and clone size come from that table. This sample has about 45,000 clones in its table, and around 80% of those were observed once. In total, the top ten clones hold 0.9% to 1.4% of the sample.

As regards this clone: The specificity of this receptor is unknown. No base quality information exists; no much larger clone differs at one position.

V is trimmed back by 2 bases and J by 4 bases, and the junction contains 2 bases that no gene match accounts for. According to the germline V gene (reference sequence), CDR1 reads MNHEY and CDR2 reads SMNVEV. Including the terminal cysteine and phenylalanine, the CDR3 comprises 14 residues. Kept here is only the CDR3 DNA, which spans 42 bases and is read in frame from base 1. After CFSE-labeled PBMCs were cultured without any stimulus, the autoproliferating (CFSEdim) and non-proliferating (CFSEhi) T cell fractions were each sequenced on their own. Altogether, approximately 5x10^7 CFSE-labeled PBMCs were kept in culture for around 7 days with no stimulus, after which the replicate wells were combined. PBMCs were labeled with around 0.48 uM CFSE and were cultured without exogenous stimuli in serum-free AIM-V medium. PBMCs were isolated by Ficoll density gradient centrifugation and were cryopreserved before use. Live 7-AAD-negative cells were sorted on a FACSAria III, washed with PBS, and frozen at -80 degrees C as dry pellets.

The TCR originated in a human donor with multiple sclerosis. The sequenced sample consisted of PBMCs from blood kept in culture. The chain joins TRBV27 to TRBJ2-3; 8 bases in the middle match TRBD1. In nucleotides, the sequence is TGTGCCAGCAGTTTAGGACAGGGTGCAGATACGCAGTATTTT. Translated, it reads CASSLGQGADTQYF.